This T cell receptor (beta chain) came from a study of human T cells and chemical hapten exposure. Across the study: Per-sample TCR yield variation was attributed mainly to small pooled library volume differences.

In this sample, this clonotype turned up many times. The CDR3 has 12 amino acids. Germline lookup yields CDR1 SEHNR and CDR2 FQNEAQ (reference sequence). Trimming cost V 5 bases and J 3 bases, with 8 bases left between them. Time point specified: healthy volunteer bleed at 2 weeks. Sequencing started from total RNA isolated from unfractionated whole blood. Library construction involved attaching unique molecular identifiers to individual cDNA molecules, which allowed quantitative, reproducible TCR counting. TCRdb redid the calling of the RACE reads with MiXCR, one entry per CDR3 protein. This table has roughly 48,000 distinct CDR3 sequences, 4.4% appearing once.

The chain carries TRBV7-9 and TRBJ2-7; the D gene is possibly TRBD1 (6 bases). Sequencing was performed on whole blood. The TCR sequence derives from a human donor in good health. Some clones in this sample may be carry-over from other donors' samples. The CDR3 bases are TGTGCCAGCAGCATACAGGGCTACGAGCAGTACTTC. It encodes CASSIQGYEQYF.